What follows describes a single T cell receptor (beta chain). The target antigen is unknown. CDR3 length: 14 residues. V lost 9 bases to trimming and J lost 0 bases, with 12 bases between them. Germline loops: CDR1 MNHEY, CDR2 SMNVEV (reference sequence). The source of the sample is a study of T cell responses to AZD1222 COVID-19 vaccine. Looking at the study overall: Samples with a second dose at about 4 or about 12 weeks were pooled together.

Whole-study findings and limits: Repertoire sampling happened only post peak T cell response.

Repertoires were generated with immunoSEQ multiplex PCR, while TCRdb's copy carries only in-frame clones and drops some. In the table there are approximately 68,000 clones, approximately 90% of which are singletons. The sample here was peripheral blood, taken on day 0 of AZD1222 vaccination. The chain carries TRBV27 and TRBJ1-5; no reliable D call. The TCR sequence derives from an adult in good health. CDR3 DNA sequence: TGTGCCAGTTCCTGGACGGGTAGCAATCAGCCCCAGCATTTT. Translating gives CASSWTGSNQPQHF.